The 9 T cell receptor beta chains given below trace back to one sample, sequenced in a study of metastatic and nonmetastatic thyroid tumors. Using MiXCR, TCRdb re-called clones from the PCR reads. This sample has 25,000 to 30,000 clones; 20% to 25% occur once, and the top ten carry about 25%. Treatment of any kind had been given to no patient before thyroid surgery. The sequenced sample was blood. These TCRs come from a male donor with papillary thyroid cancer or a benign thyroid nodule (not recorded which). Some clones in this sample may be carry-over from other donors' samples.

Many counts were recorded for this clone. The rearrangement uses TRBV4-3 and TRBJ2-3, with D unresolved. The CDR3 is made up of 14 amino acids. Germline V gene sequence: CDR1 LGHNA, CDR2 YSLEER. Trimming cost V 5 bases and J 0 bases, with 9 bases left between them. CDR3 residues: CASSGLSSTDTQYF. The CDR3 coding sequence is TGCGCCAGCAGCGGCCTCTCTAGCACAGATACGCAGTATTTT.

This clone occurred many times. J is TRBJ2-7 and V is TRBV6-1, with TRBD2 matching over 10 bases. Trimming took 6 bases from V and 6 from J; bases not matched to a gene: 5. The germline CDR1 and CDR2 sequences are MNHNS and SASEGT. The CDR3 contains 13 residues. CDR3 amino acids: CASSLAGEGEQYF. CDR3 coding DNA: TGTGCCAGCAGCCTAGCGGGAGAGGGCGAGCAGTACTTC.

This clone came up many times. J is TRBJ2-3 and V is TRBV7-9; 10 nucleotides agree with TRBD2. Germline V lookup: CDR1 SEHNR, CDR2 FQNEAQ (reference sequence). V dropped 5 bases and J dropped 3; count of bases not matched to a gene: 2. CDR3 length: 14 residues. CDR3 region: CASSLLAGTDTQYF. The DNA of the CDR3 is TGTGCCAGCAGCCTACTAGCGGGAACAGATACGCAGTATTTT.

This clone was recorded many times. This chain uses TRBV6-1 with TRBJ2-2, with 10 bases fitting TRBD1. The CDR3 length is 14 residues. CDR1 and CDR2 from the germline V gene are MNHNS and SASEGT. The trim removed 10 bases at V and 2 bases at J, leaving 4 bases unmatched. The CDR3 is CATGTGDNTGELFF. The CDR3 bases are TGTGCCACTGGGACAGGGGACAACACCGGGGAGCTGTTTTTT.

This clone was observed many times. The chain carries TRBV29-1 and TRBJ1-1; D is undetermined. The germline gives CDR1 SQVTM, CDR2 ANQGSEA. This CDR3 has 12 residues. The V gene lost 7 bases and the J gene lost 1 base, with 10 bases spanning the gap. The CDR3 nucleotides are TGCAGCGCCCGGCGACAGAACACTGAAGCTTTCTTT. The encoded protein is CSARRQNTEAFF.

This clone has ten or more counts. The chain employs TRBV19 and TRBJ2-1, with 7 bases that match TRBD1. J was trimmed by 0 bases and V by 5 bases; bases with no gene match: 4. Germline loops: CDR1 LNHDA, CDR2 SQIVND (reference sequence). CDR3 length: 15 residues. Written as DNA, the CDR3 is TGTGCCAGTAGTGTGGGACAGACCTCCTACAATGAGCAGTTCTTC. It codes for CASSVGQTSYNEQFF.

In its sample, this clone was seen many times. The rearrangement joins TRBV11-3 to TRBJ1-3; D uncertain. V was shortened by 3 bases and J by 4 bases, with 19 bases between the two germline ends. CDR1 and CDR2 (germline): SGHNT, YENEEA. This CDR3 comprises 17 residues. As DNA, the CDR3 is TGTGCCAGCAGCTTCCATCGGAGGGAGGTCTCCGGAAACACCATATATTTT. It is translated as CASSFHRREVSGNTIYF.

This clone showed up many times. This chain uses TRBV30 with TRBJ1-5; D is possibly TRBD1 (6 bases). The CDR3 consists of 15 residues. CDR1 is GTSNPN and CDR2 is SVGIG in the germline V gene (reference sequence). Deletions cut 5 bases from V and 1 base from J, with 15 bases between. CDR3 region: CAWGTGTNSNQPQHF. The CDR3, as DNA: TGTGCCTGGGGAACCGGGACAAACAGCAATCAGCCCCAGCATTTT.

This clone was recorded many times. The rearrangement joins TRBV6-1 to TRBJ2-1; unclear D gene. Trimming cost V 6 bases and J 8 bases, with 11 bases left between them. This CDR3 is built from 12 residues. Per the germline V gene, CDR1 is MNHNS and CDR2 is SASEGT. This chain's CDR3 is CASSRSGDEQFF. CDR3 DNA sequence: TGTGCCAGCAGCCGTAGTGGCGATGAGCAGTTCTTC.